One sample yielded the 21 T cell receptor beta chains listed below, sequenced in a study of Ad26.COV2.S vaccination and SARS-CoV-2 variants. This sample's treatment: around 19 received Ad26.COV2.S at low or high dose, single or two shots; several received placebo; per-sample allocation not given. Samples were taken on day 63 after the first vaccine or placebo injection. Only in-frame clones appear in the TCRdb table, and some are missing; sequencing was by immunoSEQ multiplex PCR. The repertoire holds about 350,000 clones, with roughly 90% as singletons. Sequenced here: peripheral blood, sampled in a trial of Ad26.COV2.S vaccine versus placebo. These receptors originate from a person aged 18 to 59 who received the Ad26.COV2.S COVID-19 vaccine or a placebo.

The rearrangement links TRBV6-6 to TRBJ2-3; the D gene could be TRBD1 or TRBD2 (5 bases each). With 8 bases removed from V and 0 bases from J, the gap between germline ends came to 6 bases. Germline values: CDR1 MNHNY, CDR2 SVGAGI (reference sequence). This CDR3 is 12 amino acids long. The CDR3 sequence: CASGGSTDTQYF. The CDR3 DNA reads TGTGCCAGCGGGGGTAGCACAGATACGCAGTATTTT.

CDR3 amino acids: CASSRIAGVSYNEQFF. The DNA for the CDR3 is TGTGCCAGCTCCCGAATAGCGGGAGTTTCCTACAATGAGCAGTTCTTC. This chain joins TRBV11-2 and TRBJ2-1, with 9 bases that match TRBD2. V gave up 8 bases and J gave up 1 base; unmatched junction bases: 9. The CDR3 runs 16 residues. Germline V lookup: CDR1 SGHAT, CDR2 FQNNGV.

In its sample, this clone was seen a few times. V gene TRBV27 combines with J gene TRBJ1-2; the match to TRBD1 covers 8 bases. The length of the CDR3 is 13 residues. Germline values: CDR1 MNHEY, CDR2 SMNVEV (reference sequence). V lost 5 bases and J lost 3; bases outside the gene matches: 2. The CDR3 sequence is CASSPQGDYGYTF. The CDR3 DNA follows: TGTGCCAGCAGTCCACAGGGGGACTATGGCTACACCTTC.

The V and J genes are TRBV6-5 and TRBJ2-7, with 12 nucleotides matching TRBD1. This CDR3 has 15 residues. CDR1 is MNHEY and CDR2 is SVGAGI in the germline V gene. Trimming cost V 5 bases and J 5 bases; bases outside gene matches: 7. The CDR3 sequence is CASSTPGQGANEQYF. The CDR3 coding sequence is TGTGCCAGCAGTACACCGGGACAGGGGGCCAACGAGCAGTACTTC.

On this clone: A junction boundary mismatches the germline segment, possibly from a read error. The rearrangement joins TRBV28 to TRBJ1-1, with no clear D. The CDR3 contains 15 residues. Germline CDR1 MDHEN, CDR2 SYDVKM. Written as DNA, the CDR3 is TGTGCCAGCAGTTTAGGTGGAAGGGTGAATACTGAAGCTTTCTTT. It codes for CASSLGGRVNTEAFF.

Here the CDR3 DNA reads TGTGCCAGCAGTTGGCGGGTCGGCGGATACTCCTACGAGCAGTACTTC. Protein product: CASSWRVGGYSYEQYF. The rearrangement uses TRBV6-2 or TRBV6-3 and TRBJ2-7; D is possibly TRBD2 (5 bases). V lost 4 bases and J 0 bases, leaving 16 bases between the germline ends. The length of the CDR3 is 16 residues. Looked up from germline, CDR1 is MNHEY and CDR2 is SVGEGT.

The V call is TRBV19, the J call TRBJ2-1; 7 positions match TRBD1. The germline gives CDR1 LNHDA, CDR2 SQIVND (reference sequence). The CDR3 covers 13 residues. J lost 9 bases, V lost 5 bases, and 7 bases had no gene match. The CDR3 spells CASSRDSWGEQFF. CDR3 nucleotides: TGTGCCAGTAGTCGGGACAGTTGGGGTGAGCAGTTCTTC.

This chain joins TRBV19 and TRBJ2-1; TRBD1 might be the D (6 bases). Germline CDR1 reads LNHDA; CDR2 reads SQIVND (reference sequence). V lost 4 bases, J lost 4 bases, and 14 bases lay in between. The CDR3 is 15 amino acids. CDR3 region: CASSKLPGQYNEQFF. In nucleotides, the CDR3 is TGTGCCAGTAGTAAGCTACCGGGACAATACAATGAGCAGTTCTTC.

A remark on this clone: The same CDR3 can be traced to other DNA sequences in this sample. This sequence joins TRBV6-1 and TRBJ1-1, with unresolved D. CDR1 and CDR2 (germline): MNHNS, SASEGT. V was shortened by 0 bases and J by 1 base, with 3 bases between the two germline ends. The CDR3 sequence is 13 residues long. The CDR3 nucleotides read TGTGCCAGCAGTGAAGCTTGGAACACTGAAGCTTTCTTT. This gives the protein CASSEAWNTEAFF.

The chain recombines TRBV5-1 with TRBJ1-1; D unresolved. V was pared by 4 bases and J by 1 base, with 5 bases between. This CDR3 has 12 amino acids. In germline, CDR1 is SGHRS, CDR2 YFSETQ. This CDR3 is CASSDQNTEAFF. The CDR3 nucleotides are TGCGCCAGCAGCGACCAGAACACTGAAGCTTTCTTT.

In DNA form, the CDR3 reads TGTGCCACCAGCAGAGATCTAGCCACCCTGAACACTGAAGCTTTCTTT. Protein sequence: CATSRDLATLNTEAFF. The chain has TRBV15 and TRBJ1-1; D uncertain. CDR1 is LNHNV, CDR2 YYDKDF, per germline (reference sequence). The V and J ends lost 0 bases and 0 bases respectively, with 11 bases between them. The CDR3 sequence is 16 residues long. Filled out from reference TRBV15 and TRBJ1-1, the complete variable domain reads DAMVIQNPRYQVTQFGKPVTLSCSQTLNHNVMYWYQQKSSQAPKLLFHYYDKDFNNEADTPDNFQSRRPNTSFCFLDIRSPGLGDTAMYLCATSRDLATLNTEAFFGQGTRLTVV.

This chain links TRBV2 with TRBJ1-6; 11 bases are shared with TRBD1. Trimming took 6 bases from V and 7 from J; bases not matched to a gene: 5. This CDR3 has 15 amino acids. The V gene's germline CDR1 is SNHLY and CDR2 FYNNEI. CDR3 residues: CASRAGQGGNSPLHF. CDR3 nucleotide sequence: TGTGCCAGCAGGGCGGGACAGGGGGGAAATTCACCCCTCCACTTT. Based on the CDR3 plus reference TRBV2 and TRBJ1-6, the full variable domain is EPEVTQTPSHQVTQMGQEVILRCVPISNHLYFYWYRQILGQKVEFLVSFYNNEISEKSEIFDDQFSVERPDGSNFTLKIRSTKLEDSAMYFCASRAGQGGNSPLHFGNGTRLTVT.

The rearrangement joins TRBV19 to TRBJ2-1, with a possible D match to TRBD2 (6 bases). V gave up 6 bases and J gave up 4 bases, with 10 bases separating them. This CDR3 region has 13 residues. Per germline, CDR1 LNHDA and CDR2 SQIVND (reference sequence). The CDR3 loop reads CASRGLNYNEQFF. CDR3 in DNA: TGTGCCAGTAGGGGACTGAATTACAATGAGCAGTTCTTC.

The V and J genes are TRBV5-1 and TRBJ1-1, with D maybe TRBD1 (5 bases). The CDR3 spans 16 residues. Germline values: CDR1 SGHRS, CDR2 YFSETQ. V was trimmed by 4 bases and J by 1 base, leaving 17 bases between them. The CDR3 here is CASSRGTYVANTEAFF. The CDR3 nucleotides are TGCGCCAGCAGCCGAGGGACCTACGTGGCGAACACTGAAGCTTTCTTT.

CDR3 loop: CASSPGTSGLAGSTDTQYF. The CDR3 DNA reads TGTGCCAGCTCACCAGGGACTAGCGGGCTAGCGGGGAGCACAGATACGCAGTATTTT. This chain uses TRBV18 with TRBJ2-3, with 12 nucleotides matching TRBD2. V shed 2 bases, J shed 0 bases, and the junction held 9 bases outside the gene matches. The CDR3 has 19 amino acids. Germline V CDR1 and CDR2: KGHSH, LQKENI.

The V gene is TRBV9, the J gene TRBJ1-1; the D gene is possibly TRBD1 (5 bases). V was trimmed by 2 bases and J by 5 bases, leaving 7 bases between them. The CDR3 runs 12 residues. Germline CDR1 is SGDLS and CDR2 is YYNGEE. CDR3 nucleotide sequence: TGTGCCAGCAGCGTCGGGGGGACTGAAGCTTTCTTT. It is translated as CASSVGGTEAFF.

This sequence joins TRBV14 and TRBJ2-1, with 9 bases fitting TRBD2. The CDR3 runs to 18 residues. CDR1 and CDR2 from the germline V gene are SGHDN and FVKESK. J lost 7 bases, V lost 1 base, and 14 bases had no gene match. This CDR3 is CASSQVSGSPLTRNEQFF. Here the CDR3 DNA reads TGTGCCAGCAGCCAAGTTAGCGGGAGCCCCCTTACGCGAAATGAGCAGTTCTTC. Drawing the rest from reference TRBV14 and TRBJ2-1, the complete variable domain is EAGVTQFPSHSVIEKGQTVTLRCDPISGHDNLYWYRRVMGKEIKFLLHFVKESKQDESGMPNNRFLAERTGGTYSTLKVQPAELEDSGVYFCASSQVSGSPLTRNEQFFGPGTRLTVL.

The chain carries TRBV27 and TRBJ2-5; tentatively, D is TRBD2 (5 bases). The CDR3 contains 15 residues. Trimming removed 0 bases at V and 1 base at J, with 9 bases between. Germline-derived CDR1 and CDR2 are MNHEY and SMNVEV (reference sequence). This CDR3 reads CASSLSKRSQETQYF. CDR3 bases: TGTGCCAGCAGTTTATCGAAGCGGTCCCAAGAGACCCAGTACTTC.

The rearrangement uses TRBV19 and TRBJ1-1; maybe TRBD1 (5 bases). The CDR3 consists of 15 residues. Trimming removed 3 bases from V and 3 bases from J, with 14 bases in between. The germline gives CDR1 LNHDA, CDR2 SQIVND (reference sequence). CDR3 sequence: CASSIGEGSDTEAFF. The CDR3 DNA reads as TGTGCCAGTAGTATTGGGGAGGGGTCGGACACTGAAGCTTTCTTT.

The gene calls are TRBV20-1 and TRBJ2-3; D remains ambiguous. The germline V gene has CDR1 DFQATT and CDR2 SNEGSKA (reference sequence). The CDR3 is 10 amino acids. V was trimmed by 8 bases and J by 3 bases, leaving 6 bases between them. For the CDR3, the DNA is TGCAGTCCGCTAACAGATACGCAGTATTTT. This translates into CSPLTDTQYF.

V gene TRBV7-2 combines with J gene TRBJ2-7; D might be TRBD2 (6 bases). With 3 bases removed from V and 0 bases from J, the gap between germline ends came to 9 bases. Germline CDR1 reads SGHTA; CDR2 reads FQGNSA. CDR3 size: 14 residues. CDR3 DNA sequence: TGTGCCAGCAGCTTCACCGGGAGCTCCTACGAGCAGTACTTC. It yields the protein CASSFTGSSYEQYF.